The T cell receptor (beta chain) under discussion was sequenced for a study of CD8 T cells in Susac syndrome. TEMRA cells were enriched by FACS, and CD4+ and CD8+ T cells were negatively isolated. The CDR3 is 15 amino acids. In germline, CDR1 is LGHNA, CDR2 YNFKEQ. V lost 0 bases and J 3 bases, leaving 11 bases between the germline ends. Random hexamers were used to reverse transcribe the RNA input (roughly 0.5 to 1 ug). TCRdb used MiXCR to reprocess the immunoSEQ multiplex PCR reads, holding one entry per CDR3 protein. The sample lists 150,000 to 200,000 distinct CDR3 sequences, just under 95% seen once, with around 0.095% in the top ten.

V is TRBV4-2 and J is TRBJ1-2; the D gene is possibly TRBD1 (5 bases). The sequencing sample was made of CD4+ T cells from PBMCs. The source of this sequence is a human donor with Susac syndrome. CDR3 protein: CASSQDTGRHYGYTF. For the CDR3, the DNA is TGTGCCAGCAGCCAAGACACGGGACGGCACTATGGCTACACCTTC.